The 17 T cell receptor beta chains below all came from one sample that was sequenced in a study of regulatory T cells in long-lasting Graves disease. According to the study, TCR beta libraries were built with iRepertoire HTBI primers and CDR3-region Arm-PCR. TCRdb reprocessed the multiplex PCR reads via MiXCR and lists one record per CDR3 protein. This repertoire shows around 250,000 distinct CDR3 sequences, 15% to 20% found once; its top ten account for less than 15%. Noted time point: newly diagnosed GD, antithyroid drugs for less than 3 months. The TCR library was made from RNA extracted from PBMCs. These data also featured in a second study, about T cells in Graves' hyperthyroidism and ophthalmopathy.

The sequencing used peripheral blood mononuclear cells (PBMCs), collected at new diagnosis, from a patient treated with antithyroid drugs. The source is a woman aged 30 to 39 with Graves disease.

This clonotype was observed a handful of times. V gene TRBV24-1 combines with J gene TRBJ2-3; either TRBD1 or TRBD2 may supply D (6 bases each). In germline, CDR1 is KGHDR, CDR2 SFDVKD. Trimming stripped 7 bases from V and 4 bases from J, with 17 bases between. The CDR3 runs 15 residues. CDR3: CATSGGRGSSDTQYF. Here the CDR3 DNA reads TGTGCCACCAGCGGGGGCCGGGGATCGTCAGATACGCAGTATTTT.

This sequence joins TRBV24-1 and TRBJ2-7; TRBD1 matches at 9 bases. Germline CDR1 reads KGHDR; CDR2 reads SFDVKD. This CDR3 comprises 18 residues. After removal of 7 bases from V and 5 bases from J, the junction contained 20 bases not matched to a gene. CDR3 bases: TGTGCCACCAGCACCCGGGGATCGAGGGGACAGGGACCCCACGAGCAGTACTTC. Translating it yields CATSTRGSRGQGPHEQYF.

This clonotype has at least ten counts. The CDR3 DNA reads as TGCAGTGCTATTAGCGGGGAAGCCACAGATACGCAGTATTTT. This translates into CSAISGEATDTQYF. The chain uses TRBV20-1 and TRBJ2-3, with 8 bases matching TRBD2. Trimming removed 4 bases from V and 2 bases from J; junction bases left unmatched: 5. Germline V lookup: CDR1 DFQATT, CDR2 SNEGSKA (reference sequence). The CDR3 covers 14 residues.

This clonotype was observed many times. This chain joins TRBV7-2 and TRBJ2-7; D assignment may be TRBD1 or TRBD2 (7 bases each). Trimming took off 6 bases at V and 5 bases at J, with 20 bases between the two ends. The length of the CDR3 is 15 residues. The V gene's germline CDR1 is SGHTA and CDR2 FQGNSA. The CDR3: CASSSRRGTAHEQYF. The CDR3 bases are TGTGCCAGCAGTTCGAGGCGGGGGACAGCCCACGAGCAGTACTTC.

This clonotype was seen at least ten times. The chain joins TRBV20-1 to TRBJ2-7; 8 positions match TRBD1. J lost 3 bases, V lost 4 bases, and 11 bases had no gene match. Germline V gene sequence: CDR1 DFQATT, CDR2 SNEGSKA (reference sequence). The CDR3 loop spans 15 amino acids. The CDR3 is CSATTDRGSSYEQYF. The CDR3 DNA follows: TGCAGTGCTACCACCGACAGGGGCTCTAGCTACGAGCAGTACTTC.

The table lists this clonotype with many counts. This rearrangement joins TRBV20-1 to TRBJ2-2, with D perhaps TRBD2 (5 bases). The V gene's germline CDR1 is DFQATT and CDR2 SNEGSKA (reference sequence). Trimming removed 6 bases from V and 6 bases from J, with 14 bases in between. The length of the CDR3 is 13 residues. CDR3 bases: TGCAGTGCCCCCCGCCCCGGGGCCGGGGAGCTGTTTTTT. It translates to CSAPRPGAGELFF.

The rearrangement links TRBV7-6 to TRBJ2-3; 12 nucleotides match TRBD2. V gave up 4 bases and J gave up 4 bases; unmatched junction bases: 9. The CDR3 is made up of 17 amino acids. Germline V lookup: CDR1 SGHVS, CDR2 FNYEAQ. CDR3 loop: CASSSSSGGAFADTQYF. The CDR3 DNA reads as TGTGCCAGCAGCTCTTCTAGCGGGGGGGCCTTTGCAGATACGCAGTATTTT.

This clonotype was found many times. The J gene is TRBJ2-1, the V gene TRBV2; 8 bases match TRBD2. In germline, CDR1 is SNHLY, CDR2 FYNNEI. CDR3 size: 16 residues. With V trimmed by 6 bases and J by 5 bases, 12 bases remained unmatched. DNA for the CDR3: TGTGCCAGCAGCCCGGGGGGTAGCGGGGTAAACAATGAGCAGTTCTTC. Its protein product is CASSPGGSGVNNEQFF.

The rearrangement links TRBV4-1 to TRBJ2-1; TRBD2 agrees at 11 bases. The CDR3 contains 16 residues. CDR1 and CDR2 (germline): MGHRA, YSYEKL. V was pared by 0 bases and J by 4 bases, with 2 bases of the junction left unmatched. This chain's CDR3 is CASSQDLAGGYNEQFF. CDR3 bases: TGCGCCAGCAGCCAAGATCTAGCGGGGGGATACAATGAGCAGTTCTTC.

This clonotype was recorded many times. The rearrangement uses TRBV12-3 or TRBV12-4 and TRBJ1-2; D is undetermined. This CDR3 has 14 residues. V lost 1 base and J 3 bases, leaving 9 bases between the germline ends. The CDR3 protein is CASSLGGSDYGYTF. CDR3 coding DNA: TGTGCCAGCAGTTTAGGAGGGAGTGACTATGGCTACACCTTC.

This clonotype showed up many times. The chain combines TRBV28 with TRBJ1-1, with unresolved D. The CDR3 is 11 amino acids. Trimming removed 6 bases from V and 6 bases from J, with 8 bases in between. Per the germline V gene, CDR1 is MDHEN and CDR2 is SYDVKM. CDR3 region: CASRSLPEAFF. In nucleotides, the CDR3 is TGTGCCAGCAGGTCCCTTCCTGAAGCTTTCTTT.

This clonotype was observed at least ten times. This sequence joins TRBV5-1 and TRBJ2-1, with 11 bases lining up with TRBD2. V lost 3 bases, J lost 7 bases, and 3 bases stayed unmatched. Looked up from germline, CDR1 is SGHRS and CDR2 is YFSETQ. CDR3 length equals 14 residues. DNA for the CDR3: TGCGCCAGCAGCTCAATAGCGGGGGGGAATGAGCAGTTCTTC. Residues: CASSSIAGGNEQFF.

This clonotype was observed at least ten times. DNA for the CDR3: TGTGCCAGCAGTTCGGGACAGGGGGCCGGCGGGGAGCTGTTTTTT. Its translation: CASSSGQGAGGELFF. This chain uses TRBV28 with TRBJ2-2; TRBD1 aligns across 12 bases. CDR1 and CDR2 from the germline V gene are MDHEN and SYDVKM. V shed 4 bases and J 7 bases; nucleotides not matched to a gene: 4. This CDR3 is built from 15 residues.

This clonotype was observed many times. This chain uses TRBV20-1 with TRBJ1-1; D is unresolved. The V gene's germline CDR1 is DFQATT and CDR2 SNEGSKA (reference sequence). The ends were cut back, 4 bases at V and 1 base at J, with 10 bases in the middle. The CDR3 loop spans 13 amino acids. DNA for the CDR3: TGCAGTGCTATGTGGTCACAGAACACTGAAGCTTTCTTT. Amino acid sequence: CSAMWSQNTEAFF.

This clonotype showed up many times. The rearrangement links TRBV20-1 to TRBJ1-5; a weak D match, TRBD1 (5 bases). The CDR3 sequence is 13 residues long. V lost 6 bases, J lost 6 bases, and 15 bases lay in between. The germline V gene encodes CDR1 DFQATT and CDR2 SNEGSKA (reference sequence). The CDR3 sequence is CSAKGRGGQPQHF. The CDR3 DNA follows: TGCAGTGCAAAGGGGCGGGGGGGTCAGCCCCAGCATTTT.

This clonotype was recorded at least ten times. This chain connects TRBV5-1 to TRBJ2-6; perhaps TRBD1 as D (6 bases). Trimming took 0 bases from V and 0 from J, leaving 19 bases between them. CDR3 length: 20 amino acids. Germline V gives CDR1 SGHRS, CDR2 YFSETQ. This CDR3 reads CASSLGRTGLAHSGANVLTF. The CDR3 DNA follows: TGCGCCAGCAGCTTGGGGAGAACAGGGCTTGCCCACTCTGGGGCCAACGTCCTGACTTTC.

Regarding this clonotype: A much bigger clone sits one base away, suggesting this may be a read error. The DNA for the CDR3 is TGTGCCAGCACCGATTCGGGGGACACCGGGGAGCTGTCTTTT. Protein: CASTDSGDTGELSF. The rearrangement uses TRBV7-9 and TRBJ2-2; D may match TRBD1 or TRBD2 (6 bases each). The CDR3 runs 14 residues. Germline V gene data show CDR1 as SEHNR and CDR2 as FQNEAQ (reference sequence). Filled out from reference TRBV7-9 and TRBJ2-2, the complete variable domain reads DTGVSQNPRHKITKRGQNVTFRCDPISEHNRLYWYRQTLGQGPEFLTYFQNEAQLEKSRLLSDRFSAERPKGSFSTLEIQRTEQGDSAMYLCASTDSGDTGELSFGEGSRLTVL.